This entry is about one TCR beta chain. Regarding time point: after dendritic cell vaccination, including at tumor progression/relapse. Patients had residual fresh-frozen tumor tissue and more than two years of survival data. These data are taken from a study of glioma-infiltrating T cells after dendritic cell vaccination. Study details: Glioblastoma patients came from Phase I and II dendritic cell vaccination trials. Autologous tumor lysate was loaded overnight onto monocyte-derived dendritic cells grown seven days with IL-4 and GM-CSF.

The CDR3 loop spans 14 amino acids. CDR1 is MNHNY and CDR2 is SVGAGI in the germline V gene (reference sequence). V lost 6 bases and J 5 bases, leaving 16 bases between the germline ends. Assay: immunoSEQ multiplex PCR; the TCRdb copy retains only in-frame clones and omits some. Of about 63,000 clones detected, more than 75% appear once; the ten largest clones hold about 9%. The origin of this receptor is a human donor with glioblastoma. Sample: blood, taken after dendritic cell vaccination. The chain carries TRBV6-6 and TRBJ2-5; tentatively, D is TRBD2 (8 bases). CDR3 amino acids: CASRLRGGQETQYF. The CDR3 DNA follows: TGTGCCAGCAGACTTCGGGGGGGACAGGAGACCCAGTACTTC.